This section outlines one T cell receptor (beta chain) sequence together with its context. The sample originates from a study of blood T cell repertoires in COVID-19. Study overall: Acute and convalescent COVID-19 specimens originated in the United States, Italy and Spain.

Participant reports of clinical history set cohort assignment. Per the authors' pipeline: Nucleated cell counts were estimated from reference gene primer amplification. The method was immunoSEQ multiplex PCR; TCRdb's version includes in-frame clones alone and lacks a portion of them. That table supplies the V and J calls and clone size; D and trimming were determined from the DNA. The data contain 200,000 to 250,000 clones, 75% to 90% of them singletons. The receptor was derived from a woman between 40 and 50 years old with acute COVID-19. The material sequenced was PBMCs or T cells enriched from blood (not recorded which).

CDR3 sequence reads: CASSQDHRGGTYEQYF. DNA for the CDR3: TGTGCCAGCAGCCAAGATCACAGGGGCGGCACCTACGAGCAGTACTTC. The chain employs TRBV4-2 and TRBJ2-7, with 7 bases matching TRBD1. The CDR3 has 16 residues. The germline V gene encodes CDR1 LGHNA and CDR2 YNFKEQ. Trimming took 0 bases from V and 2 from J; bases not matched to a gene: 7.